A selection of T cell receptor beta chains follows, all from one sample in a study of blood T cells in healthy people across ages. Each CDR3 protein is one row after TCRdb ran MiXCR on the 5' RACE reads. The data hold fewer than 1,000,000 distinct CDR3 sequences, with approximately 44% observed a single time. Sequencing was done on a sample of blood. The origin of the receptors is a man in his sixties in good health. Each CDR3 is given with its conserved first and last residue. The order of the fields is V gene, J gene, clone size, D gene, CDR3 DNA, CDR3 protein. A D gene is named only where the DNA matches it firmly. Clone sizes are given selectively: once, few, many, or a class where the clone is expanded.

V gene: TRBV27
J gene: TRBJ2-5
clone size: few
D gene: .
CDR3 DNA: TGTGCCAGCAGGCCTCTCGTAACTAGGGGGGAGACCCAGTACTTC
CDR3 protein: CASRPLVTRGETQYF

V gene: TRBV7-2
J gene: TRBJ2-1
clone size: .
D gene: .
CDR3 DNA: TGTGCCAGCAGCTTAGGAGGACAGAACTACAATGAGCAGTTCTTC
CDR3 protein: CASSLGGQNYNEQFF

V gene: TRBV6-2/TRBV6-3
J gene: TRBJ1-1
clone size: few
D gene: .
CDR3 DNA: TGTGCCAGCAAGGACAGTTTGAACACTGAAGCTTTCTTT
CDR3 protein: CASKDSLNTEAFF

V gene: TRBV5-1
J gene: TRBJ2-2
clone size: .
D gene: TRBD2
CDR3 DNA: TGCGCCAGCAGCATGGGACTAGCGGACACCGGGGAGCTGTTTTTT
CDR3 protein: CASSMGLADTGELFF

V gene: TRBV9
J gene: TRBJ2-7
clone size: few
D gene: TRBD2
CDR3 DNA: TGTGCCAGCAGCGCGGATCTAGCGGGGGGCCGTTACGAGCAGTACTTC
CDR3 protein: CASSADLAGGRYEQYF

V gene: TRBV20-1
J gene: TRBJ2-7
clone size: few
D gene: TRBD1
CDR3 DNA: TGCAGTGCTAGAGGGACAGGGGACTCCTACGAGCAGTACTTC
CDR3 protein: CSARGTGDSYEQYF

V gene: TRBV30
J gene: TRBJ2-1
clone size: .
D gene: TRBD2
CDR3 DNA: TGTGCCTTAGGACTAGGCTACAATGAGCAGTTCTTC
CDR3 protein: CALGLGYNEQFF

V gene: TRBV12-3/TRBV12-4
J gene: TRBJ2-3
clone size: .
D gene: TRBD2
CDR3 DNA: TGTGCCAGCAGTCGGCGGTGGACTAGCGGGGGGAAAACTAGCACAGGTACGCAGTATTTT
CDR3 protein: CASSRRWTSGGKTSTGTQYF

V gene: TRBV7-2
J gene: TRBJ2-7
clone size: .
D gene: .
CDR3 DNA: TGTGCCGGCAGCTTCTCGTCGAGCTCCTACAATGAGCAGTACTTC
CDR3 protein: CAGSFSSSSYNEQYF

V gene: TRBV2
J gene: TRBJ1-2
clone size: .
D gene: TRBD1
CDR3 DNA: TGTGCCAGCAGCGACTTGACAGGGTTGGGCTACACCTTC
CDR3 protein: CASSDLTGLGYTF

V gene: TRBV7-2
J gene: TRBJ2-1
clone size: .
D gene: TRBD1
CDR3 DNA: TGTGCCAGCAGCTTAGGAGGGACAGCCACCTACAATGAGCAGTTCTTC
CDR3 protein: CASSLGGTATYNEQFF

V gene: TRBV4-3
J gene: TRBJ2-1
clone size: .
D gene: .
CDR3 DNA: TGCGCCAGCAGCCAAGTAGCCGGTAGGGGTCGAGATACGCAGTTCTTC
CDR3 protein: CASSQVAGRGRDTQFF

V gene: TRBV10-3
J gene: TRBJ1-2
clone size: .
D gene: .
CDR3 DNA: TGTGCCATCAAAAAGGGCGGACCATCCACGGACTATGGCTACACCTTC
CDR3 protein: CAIKKGGPSTDYGYTF

V gene: TRBV5-1
J gene: TRBJ1-1
clone size: few
D gene: .
CDR3 DNA: TGCGCCAGCAGCTTGGAACTGGGAAGGAACACTGAAGCTTTCTTT
CDR3 protein: CASSLELGRNTEAFF

V gene: TRBV28
J gene: TRBJ2-5
clone size: .
D gene: TRBD2
CDR3 DNA: TGTGCCAGCAATGCCAGCGGGGGCCTCGACTCGTTCCAAGAGACCCAGTACTTC
CDR3 protein: CASNASGGLDSFQETQYF

V gene: TRBV5-1
J gene: TRBJ2-7
clone size: once
D gene: .
CDR3 DNA: TGCGCCAGCAGCTTGGACACCGACTCCTACGAGCGGTACTTC
CDR3 protein: CASSLDTDSYERYF

V gene: TRBV10-3
J gene: TRBJ2-4
clone size: .
D gene: .
CDR3 DNA: TGTGCCATCAGTGAGGGGTGGCAGGGGATGACCAAAAACATTCAGTACTTC
CDR3 protein: CAISEGWQGMTKNIQYF

V gene: TRBV6-6
J gene: TRBJ2-7
clone size: .
D gene: .
CDR3 DNA: TGTGCCAGCAGGGTCCACAGCCTCTCCTACGAGCAGTACTTC
CDR3 protein: CASRVHSLSYEQYF

V gene: TRBV20-1
J gene: TRBJ1-5
clone size: .
D gene: .
CDR3 DNA: TGCAGTGCTAGCCCGGCTTTCGGTAGCAATCAGCCCCAGCATTTT
CDR3 protein: CSASPAFGSNQPQHF

V gene: TRBV7-2
J gene: TRBJ2-5
clone size: .
D gene: .
CDR3 DNA: TGTGCCAGCAGTTCAACGAGAACGACCCAGTACTTC
CDR3 protein: CASSSTRTTQYF

V gene: TRBV7-2
J gene: TRBJ1-4
clone size: .
D gene: TRBD1
CDR3 DNA: TGTGCCAGCAGCTGGACAGGGCCCTCTGCGGAAAAACTGTTTTTT
CDR3 protein: CASSWTGPSAEKLFF

V gene: TRBV5-1
J gene: TRBJ2-7
clone size: many
D gene: .
CDR3 DNA: TGCGCCAGCAGCTTGGTACAGGGCTACGAGCAGTACTTC
CDR3 protein: CASSLVQGYEQYF

V gene: TRBV5-5
J gene: TRBJ2-1
clone size: few
D gene: .
CDR3 DNA: TGTGCCAGCAAGCAGGAGAGCTCCTACAATGAGCAGTTCTTC
CDR3 protein: CASKQESSYNEQFF

V gene: TRBV20-1
J gene: TRBJ2-1
clone size: .
D gene: TRBD2
CDR3 DNA: TGCAGTGCTCCAGCGGGAGGGGTTAGTGACAATGAGCAGTTCTTC
CDR3 protein: CSAPAGGVSDNEQFF

V gene: TRBV6-5
J gene: TRBJ1-1
clone size: few
D gene: .
CDR3 DNA: TGTGCCAGCATGCGGGGCAGAAACACTGAAGCTTTCTTT
CDR3 protein: CASMRGRNTEAFF

V gene: TRBV5-1
J gene: TRBJ2-7
clone size: .
D gene: .
CDR3 DNA: TGCGCCAGCAGCTTGGGTGAACAGGGCTGGAATTACGAGCAGTACTTC
CDR3 protein: CASSLGEQGWNYEQYF

V gene: TRBV28
J gene: TRBJ1-5
clone size: few
D gene: .
CDR3 DNA: TGTGCCAGCAGTCCCTTTCGAGGGTTAGGTTCCCAGCATTTT
CDR3 protein: CASSPFRGLGSQHF

V gene: TRBV5-1
J gene: TRBJ2-7
clone size: .
D gene: TRBD2
CDR3 DNA: TGCGCCAGCAGCAAAAGACTAGCGGGGGGGTCTTACAATGAGCAGTACTTC
CDR3 protein: CASSKRLAGGSYNEQYF

V gene: TRBV7-2
J gene: TRBJ1-5
clone size: .
D gene: .
CDR3 DNA: TGTGCCAGCAGCTTAGTCCAGAATCAGCCCCAGCATTTT
CDR3 protein: CASSLVQNQPQHF

V gene: TRBV18
J gene: TRBJ2-7
clone size: .
D gene: .
CDR3 DNA: TGTGCCAGCTCACCGGGACTTACCGCCTACGAGCAGTACTTC
CDR3 protein: CASSPGLTAYEQYF

V gene: TRBV3-1
J gene: TRBJ2-6
clone size: .
D gene: .
CDR3 DNA: TGTGCCAGCAGCCTGGACGCGACTGGGGCCAACGTCCTGACTTTC
CDR3 protein: CASSLDATGANVLTF

V gene: TRBV10-3
J gene: TRBJ2-3
clone size: .
D gene: .
CDR3 DNA: TGTGCCATCAGTTCGGGGGCAGATACGCAGTATTTT
CDR3 protein: CAISSGADTQYF

V gene: TRBV25-1
J gene: TRBJ1-4
clone size: .
D gene: TRBD1
CDR3 DNA: TGTGCCAGCAGTGAGGGAAGCGGACAGGCTAATGAAAAACTGTTTTTT
CDR3 protein: CASSEGSGQANEKLFF

V gene: TRBV13
J gene: TRBJ2-3
clone size: .
D gene: TRBD2
CDR3 DNA: TGTGCCAGCAGCTTACCCCGAAGGGAGGGGTATAGAGATACGCAGTATTTT
CDR3 protein: CASSLPRREGYRDTQYF

V gene: TRBV9
J gene: TRBJ1-2
clone size: many
D gene: TRBD1
CDR3 DNA: TGTGCCAGCAGCGGAACGACAGGGAGCTATGGCTACACCTTC
CDR3 protein: CASSGTTGSYGYTF

V gene: TRBV6-2/TRBV6-3
J gene: TRBJ1-2
clone size: .
D gene: TRBD1
CDR3 DNA: TGTGCCAGCAGTTTCCGGGACAGGGAATATTATGGCTACACCTTC
CDR3 protein: CASSFRDREYYGYTF

V gene: TRBV5-1
J gene: TRBJ2-4
clone size: .
D gene: .
CDR3 DNA: TGCGCCAGCAGCTTGGCGGGGGATCCACCTACTGGGCAGTACTTC
CDR3 protein: CASSLAGDPPTGQYF

V gene: TRBV7-2
J gene: TRBJ1-6
clone size: .
D gene: .
CDR3 DNA: TGTGCCAGCAGCGAAACGGGACCATATAATTCACCCCTCCACTTT
CDR3 protein: CASSETGPYNSPLHF

V gene: TRBV4-1
J gene: TRBJ2-4
clone size: few
D gene: .
CDR3 DNA: TGCGCCAGCAGCGAAGACTACAACAAAAACATTCAGTACTTC
CDR3 protein: CASSEDYNKNIQYF

V gene: TRBV2
J gene: TRBJ2-6
clone size: .
D gene: .
CDR3 DNA: TGTGCCAGCAGTTATGCAGGAGGGGGTGGGGCCAACGTCCTGACTTTC
CDR3 protein: CASSYAGGGGANVLTF

V gene: TRBV27
J gene: TRBJ1-1
clone size: .
D gene: TRBD1
CDR3 DNA: TGTGCCAGCAGTTTCGGGACAGGGTACACTGAAGCTTTCTTT
CDR3 protein: CASSFGTGYTEAFF

V gene: TRBV6-5
J gene: TRBJ2-1
clone size: few
D gene: TRBD2
CDR3 DNA: TGTGCCAGCAGGGGCTCCGGGACTAGCCATGAGCAGTTCTTC
CDR3 protein: CASRGSGTSHEQFF